This T cell receptor beta chain was identified in a study of graft-versus-host responses after intestinal transplantation. The protocol was immunoSEQ multiplex PCR, while the TCRdb copy is restricted to in-frame clones and leaves out a portion. The profile shows about 100,000 clones, more than 75% of them singletons. Study conclusions and caveats: Some patients had graft-donor T cell macrochimerism, and their allografts showed high graft-versus-host to host-versus-graft clonal ratios. Researchers found GvH clones in recipient marrow, and some showed up first in ileum or blood.

Trimming stripped 4 bases from V and 4 bases from J, with 11 bases between. Germline-derived CDR1 and CDR2 are SGHTA and FQGTGA. This CDR3 region has 14 residues. For this clone: Its cognate antigen is unknown.

The chain couples TRBV7-3 to TRBJ2-1, with D possibly matching TRBD2 (6 bases). The source is a human donor who was the organ donor for an intestinal transplant. Sequenced here: unstimulated CD4+ T cells sorted from spleen or lymph node cells, sampled before transplant. The CDR3 bases are TGTGCCAGCAGCTCATACGGGAGTTACAATGAGCAGTTCTTC. Translated, it gives CASSSYGSYNEQFF.